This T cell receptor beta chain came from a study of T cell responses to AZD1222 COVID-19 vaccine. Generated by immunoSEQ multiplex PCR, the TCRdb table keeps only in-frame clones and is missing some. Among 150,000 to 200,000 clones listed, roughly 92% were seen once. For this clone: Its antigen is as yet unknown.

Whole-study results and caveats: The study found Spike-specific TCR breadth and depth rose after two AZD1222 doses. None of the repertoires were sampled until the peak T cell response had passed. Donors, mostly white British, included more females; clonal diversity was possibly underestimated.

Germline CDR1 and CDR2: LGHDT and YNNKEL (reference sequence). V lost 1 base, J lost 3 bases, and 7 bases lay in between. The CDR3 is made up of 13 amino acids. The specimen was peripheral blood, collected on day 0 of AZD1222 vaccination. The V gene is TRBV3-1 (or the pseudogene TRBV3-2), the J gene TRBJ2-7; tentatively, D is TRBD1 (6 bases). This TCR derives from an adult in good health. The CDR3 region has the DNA TGTGCCAGCAGCCAAGGCAGGGGCTACGAGCAGTACTTC. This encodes CASSQGRGYEQYF.